A single sample is the source of the 13 T cell receptor beta chains below, sequenced in a study of ipilimumab plus nivolumab after autologous stem cell transplantation. This table comes from immunoSEQ multiplex PCR, and its TCRdb copy is limited to in-frame clones, with some not included. The top ten hold about 17% of the sample, which has 10,000 to 15,000 clones, around three quarters seen once. The sample consisted of PBMCs, taken in a trial of ipilimumab plus nivolumab as post-transplant consolidation. The receptors were sampled from a male donor with diffuse large B-cell lymphoma.

V is TRBV5-1 and J is TRBJ2-5, with 13 bases matching TRBD2. The CDR3 covers 16 residues. In germline, CDR1 is SGHRS, CDR2 YFSETQ. V lost 4 bases, J lost 2 bases, and 5 bases stayed unmatched. This chain's CDR3 is CASSRVLAGGQETQYF. CDR3 DNA: TGCGCCAGCAGCAGGGTACTAGCGGGAGGGCAAGAGACCCAGTACTTC.

The chain employs TRBV5-1 and TRBJ2-6; 8 bases are shared with TRBD1. The V and J ends lost 4 bases and 4 bases, in that order; junction bases with no gene match: 7. The CDR3 has 16 residues. Per germline, CDR1 SGHRS and CDR2 YFSETQ. The CDR3 here is CASSTGQGNGANVLTF. CDR3 DNA sequence: TGCGCCAGCAGCACCGGACAGGGCAACGGGGCCAACGTCCTGACTTTC.

The chain joins TRBV5-4 to TRBJ2-1, with a weak D call TRBD2 (7 bases). Germline V gene lookup returns CDR1 SGHNT and CDR2 YYREEE (reference sequence). Trimming removed 2 bases at V and 7 bases at J, with 13 bases between. The CDR3 runs to 14 residues. The CDR3 bases are TGTGCCAGCAGCTTTGGGGGGGCTCAGAATGAGCAGTTCTTC. Translating gives CASSFGGAQNEQFF.

This clone was seen a handful of times. The DNA for the CDR3 is TGTGCCAGCAGTTTTGTATTAAACAATGAGCAGTTCTTC. It is translated as CASSFVLNNEQFF. This chain links TRBV27 with TRBJ2-1; D remains ambiguous. Germline-derived CDR1 and CDR2 are MNHEY and SMNVEV (reference sequence). CDR3 length equals 13 residues. The germline V and J ends were trimmed by 3 bases and 5 bases, with 8 bases remaining between them.

The chain uses TRBV5-8 and TRBJ2-7; no clear D gene. V was pared by 2 bases and J by 0 bases, with 12 bases between. The CDR3 sequence is 15 residues long. Looked up from germline, CDR1 is SGHTS and CDR2 is YDEGEE. The CDR3 reads CASSLGPVSSYEQYF. The CDR3 DNA is TGTGCCAGCAGCTTAGGGCCGGTGAGCTCCTACGAGCAGTACTTC.

This rearrangement joins TRBV6-5 to TRBJ2-7; no firm D call. V was cut by 4 bases and J by 5 bases, with 9 bases left in between. The germline V gene encodes CDR1 MNHEY and CDR2 SVGAGI. The CDR3 extends over 12 amino acids. The DNA of the CDR3 is TGTGCCAGCAGTTTATATTCCGACGAGCAGTACTTC. Protein: CASSLYSDEQYF.

This chain links TRBV4-1 with TRBJ2-7; D ambiguous. Germline V lookup: CDR1 MGHRA, CDR2 YSYEKL. With 4 bases removed from V and 0 bases from J, the gap between germline ends came to 13 bases. This CDR3 has 15 residues. The CDR3 coding sequence is TGCGCCAGCAGCCCCAGGAACTACCCCTCCTACGAGCAGTACTTC. It specifies CASSPRNYPSYEQYF.

The rearrangement links TRBV7-9 to TRBJ1-4, with D uncertain. With 5 bases removed from V and 0 bases from J, the gap between germline ends came to 10 bases. Germline CDR1 reads SEHNR; CDR2 reads FQNEAQ (reference sequence). The CDR3 covers 15 residues. In DNA, the CDR3 is TGTGCCAGCAGCCCTCGGGATGCAACTAATGAAAAACTGTTTTTT. Translating gives CASSPRDATNEKLFF.

This clone was seen a handful of times. The J gene is TRBJ1-2, the V gene TRBV5-1; D gene uncertain. V was pared by 0 bases and J by 3 bases, with 18 bases between. Germline values: CDR1 SGHRS, CDR2 YFSETQ. CDR3 length: 17 residues. The CDR3 coding sequence is TGCGCCAGCAGCTTGGGGGCTGCAGGCGCCCAGCACTATGGCTACACCTTC. Its translation: CASSLGAAGAQHYGYTF.

The rearrangement joins TRBV18 to TRBJ2-7; maybe TRBD2 (6 bases). CDR1 is KGHSH and CDR2 is LQKENI in the germline V gene. V was shortened by 3 bases and J by 3 bases, with 6 bases between the two germline ends. The CDR3 is 12 residues long. For the CDR3, the DNA is TGTGCCAGCTCACCGGGGGGCTACGAGCAGTACTTC. Residues: CASSPGGYEQYF. Variable domain in full (rest from reference TRBV18 and TRBJ2-7): NAGVMQNPRHLVRRRGQEARLRCSPMKGHSHVYWYRQLPEEGLKFMVYLQKENIIDESGMPKERFSAEFPKEGPSILRIQQVVRGDSAAYFCASSPGGYEQYFGPGTRLTVT.

The V gene is TRBV6-7, the J gene TRBJ2-7, with D hard to call. TRBV6-7 is recorded as an ORF, its role being uncertain. This CDR3 has 13 residues. Deletions cut 0 bases from V and 2 bases from J, with 5 bases between. CDR3 protein: CASSYSSPYEQYF. As DNA, the CDR3 is TGTGCCAGCAGTTACTCAAGTCCCTACGAGCAGTACTTC.

This clone was counted a few times. V and J are TRBV11-3 and TRBJ1-1, with D uncertain. The germline V and J ends were trimmed by 1 base and 7 bases, with 16 bases remaining between them. The V gene's germline CDR1 is SGHNT and CDR2 YENEEA. The CDR3 consists of 15 residues. CDR3 amino acids: CASSLVFGETLEAFF. DNA for the CDR3: TGTGCCAGCAGCTTAGTGTTCGGGGAGACACTTGAAGCTTTCTTT.

This clone was detected only a few times. V is TRBV18 and J is TRBJ2-6; D gene uncertain. The CDR3 extends over 15 amino acids. Per germline, CDR1 KGHSH and CDR2 LQKENI. V was pared by 2 bases and J by 4 bases, with 9 bases between. CDR3 bases: TGTGCCAGCTCACCAGGTGTCGGAGGGGCCAACGTCCTGACTTTC. Amino acid sequence: CASSPGVGGANVLTF. The full variable domain, its missing parts supplied by reference TRBV18 and TRBJ2-6, is NAGVMQNPRHLVRRRGQEARLRCSPMKGHSHVYWYRQLPEEGLKFMVYLQKENIIDESGMPKERFSAEFPKEGPSILRIQQVVRGDSAAYFCASSPGVGGANVLTFGAGSRLTVL.